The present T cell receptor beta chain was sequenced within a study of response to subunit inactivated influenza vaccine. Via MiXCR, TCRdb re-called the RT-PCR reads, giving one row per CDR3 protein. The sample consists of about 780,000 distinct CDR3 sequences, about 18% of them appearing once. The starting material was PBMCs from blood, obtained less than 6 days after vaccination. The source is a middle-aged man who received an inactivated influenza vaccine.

CDR3 amino acids: CASSSFRQGRGETQYF. The CDR3 DNA sequence: TGTGCCAGCAGCTCTTTTCGACAGGGCAGGGGAGAGACCCAGTACTTC. The chain has TRBV7-9 and TRBJ2-5; 7 bases agree with TRBD1. Germline V gene lookup returns CDR1 SEHNR and CDR2 FQNEAQ (reference sequence). The trim removed 4 bases at V and 4 bases at J, leaving 12 bases unmatched. This CDR3 contains 16 residues.